Shown below are 3 T cell receptor beta chains from a single sample sequenced in a study of blood T cells in healthy people across ages (dated by TCRdb to the mid-2010s). The protocol used for the library was 5' RACE. Sequenced using an Illumina HiSeq 2500. A second PCR of about 7 to 12 cycles was run with a J-beta primer mix and a sample-barcoded 5' primer. TCRdb trimmed the raw reads at Q25, called clones with MiXCR and kept productive beta chains. All rows with the same CDR3 protein become a single entry with the most common DNA and genes. This sample has 600,000 to 850,000 distinct CDR3 sequences in its table, and roughly two fifths of those were observed once. The top ten clones comprise 20% to 25% of the sample. The sequencing sample was made of blood. The receptors stem from a woman aged 60-75 years in good health.

This clonotype was seen a few times. The gene calls are TRBV12-3 or TRBV12-4 and TRBJ2-7; TRBD2 matches 11 bases. The CDR3 runs 14 residues. V shed 3 bases, J shed 7 bases, and the junction held 5 bases outside the gene matches. The CDR3 sequence: CASSLASGRSEQYF. The CDR3 DNA reads TGTGCCAGCAGTTTGGCTAGCGGGAGGAGTGAGCAGTACTTC.

The chain couples TRBV6-2 or TRBV6-3 to TRBJ2-7; 10 bases agree with TRBD2. The V segment lost 7 bases and the J segment 0 bases; nucleotides outside the gene matches: 3. Germline lookup yields CDR1 MNHEY and CDR2 SVGEGT. The CDR3 is 14 amino acids. The DNA for the CDR3 is TGTGCCAGCAATGGACTAGCGGACTCCTACGAGCAGTACTTC. This encodes CASNGLADSYEQYF.

This clonotype was observed at least ten times. CDR3 residues: CSARVLQRGASYNEQFF. The CDR3 coding sequence is TGCAGTGCTAGAGTCCTCCAACGGGGGGCTTCCTACAATGAGCAGTTCTTC. This chain joins TRBV20-1 and TRBJ2-1; D is perhaps TRBD2 (7 bases). The germline gives CDR1 DFQATT, CDR2 SNEGSKA (reference sequence). The ends were cut back, 1 base at V and 1 base at J, with 17 bases in the middle. The CDR3 is made up of 17 amino acids.